What follows are 27 T cell receptor beta chains derived from one specimen sequenced in a study of T cell repertoires in aging, cancer and after chemotherapy. The template was genomic DNA from peripheral blood, not RNA. TRB rearrangements spanning V, D and J were amplified using mixed TRB-A/B primers. TCRdb processed the multiplex PCR reads anew with MiXCR; each CDR3 protein has one entry. Among several thousand distinct CDR3 sequences, roughly a third were seen once, and the ten largest hold 13%. Sequenced input: blood. These TCRs come from a human donor in good health. The donor label of this sample is uncertain.

Notes on this clonotype: Germline is not matched at one junction end, which may reflect a read error. The CDR3 coding sequence is TGTGCCAGCAGCCAAGGTTTCTCCTGCGAGCAGTACTTC. Encoded protein: CASSQGFSCEQYF. The chain is built from TRBV6-5 and TRBJ2-7; D is undetermined. This CDR3 is 13 amino acids long. Per germline, CDR1 MNHEY and CDR2 SVGAGI.

The rearrangement uses TRBV5-1 and TRBJ2-3; the match to TRBD2 covers 11 bases. The V segment lost 0 bases and the J segment 2 bases; nucleotides outside the gene matches: 11. The germline V gene has CDR1 SGHRS and CDR2 YFSETQ. The CDR3 sequence is 19 residues long. The CDR3 loop is CASSLGLAGGDNSTDTQYF. The DNA for the CDR3 is TGCGCCAGCAGCTTGGGTCTAGCGGGGGGCGACAATTCCACAGATACGCAGTATTTT. The entire variable domain, with the rest obtained from reference TRBV5-1 and TRBJ2-3, is as follows: KAGVTQTPRYLIKTRGQQVTLSCSPISGHRSVSWYQQTPGQGLQFLFEYFSETQRNKGNFPGRFSGRQFSNSRSEMNVSTLELGDSALYLCASSLGLAGGDNSTDTQYFGPGTRLTVL.

The chain combines TRBV18 with TRBJ1-6, with D unresolved. CDR1 KGHSH and CDR2 LQKENI come from the germline V gene. V lost 8 bases and J 4 bases, leaving 9 bases between the germline ends. The CDR3 has 13 residues. CDR3: CASRASYNSPLHF. Here the CDR3 DNA reads TGTGCCAGCAGGGCTTCATATAATTCACCCCTCCACTTT.

The V gene is TRBV6-2 or TRBV6-3, the J gene TRBJ2-7; D is unclear. Germline V gene data show CDR1 as MNHEY and CDR2 as SVGEGT. Trimming removed 0 bases at V and 3 bases at J, with 9 bases between. The CDR3 covers 14 residues. The CDR3 coding sequence is TGTGCCAGCAGTTACTCCGGGCAGTTCTACGAGCAGTACTTC. Encoded protein: CASSYSGQFYEQYF.

This clonotype was counted a few times. The chain joins TRBV19 to TRBJ1-2, with D maybe TRBD1 (6 bases). The length of the CDR3 is 15 residues. Germline lookup yields CDR1 LNHDA and CDR2 SQIVND (reference sequence). The V end lost 7 bases, the J end lost 4 bases, and 19 bases lay between the germline ends. CDR3 amino acids: CASTPKGESGYGYTF. CDR3 nucleotides: TGTGCCAGTACCCCCAAGGGGGAATCTGGCTATGGCTACACCTTC.

The rearrangement joins TRBV5-4 to TRBJ1-1, with D perhaps TRBD1 (5 bases). The germline V gene encodes CDR1 SGHNT and CDR2 YYREEE (reference sequence). The CDR3 is made up of 14 amino acids. Trimming removed 3 bases from V and 0 bases from J, with 9 bases in between. The CDR3 sequence: CASSSGLMNTEAFF. In DNA form, the CDR3 reads TGTGCCAGCAGCTCGGGGCTAATGAACACTGAAGCTTTCTTT. The variable domain in full, with the rest retrieved from reference TRBV5-4 and TRBJ1-1, is ETGVTQSPTHLIKTRGQQVTLRCSSQSGHNTVSWYQQALGQGPQFIFQYYREEENGRGNFPPRFSGLQFPNYSSELNVNALELDDSALYLCASSSGLMNTEAFFGQGTRLTVV.

This rearrangement joins TRBV30 to TRBJ1-6; D gene ambiguous. Trimming removed 6 bases from V and 14 bases from J, with 23 bases in between. CDR3 length: 14 amino acids. Germline V CDR1 and CDR2: GTSNPN, SVGIG (reference sequence). The CDR3 here is CACLAGFFGEALHF. CDR3 coding DNA: TGTGCCTGTCTGGCGGGATTCTTTGGTGAGGCCCTCCACTTT.

The chain uses TRBV5-1 and TRBJ2-5, with 9 bases that match TRBD1. Germline CDR1 and CDR2: SGHRS and YFSETQ. The CDR3 runs to 14 residues. Unmatched junction bases numbered 3, after V lost 4 bases and J lost 2 bases. Written as DNA, the CDR3 is TGCGCCAGCAGCATTGGACAGGGGCAAGAGACCCAGTACTTC. Its protein product is CASSIGQGQETQYF.

About this clonotype itself: A junction boundary mismatches the germline segment, possibly from a read error. The rearrangement uses TRBV5-1 and TRBJ1-4; a weak D match, TRBD1 (5 bases). CDR3 size: 14 residues. Germline CDR1 reads SGHRS; CDR2 reads YFSETQ. This chain's CDR3 is CASSVGDGDEKLFF. As DNA, the CDR3 is TGTGCCAGCAGCGTAGGGGATGGGGATGAAAAACTGTTTTTT.

The chain is built from TRBV6-2 or TRBV6-3 and TRBJ1-5; 10 bases align to TRBD1. Trimming removed 2 bases from V and 3 bases from J; junction bases left unmatched: 7. The CDR3 spans 17 residues. Germline V CDR1 and CDR2: MNHEY, SVGEGT. DNA of the CDR3: TGTGCCAGCAGTTACGCGGGACAGGGGACTAACAATCAGCCCCAGCATTTT. Residues: CASSYAGQGTNNQPQHF.

By proportion, this clonotype is medium-sized (0.01 to 0.1%). This chain uses TRBV19 with TRBJ2-1, with 8 bases aligning to TRBD2. Trimming removed 8 bases from V and 3 bases from J; junction bases left unmatched: 12. Germline V gene data show CDR1 as LNHDA and CDR2 as SQIVND (reference sequence). The CDR3 is 16 amino acids. The CDR3 DNA sequence: TGTGCCAGTTCCGCAACTAGCGGATGGTTCTACAATGAGCAGTTCTTC. Translation gives CASSATSGWFYNEQFF.

Only a few counts were recorded for this clonotype. V is TRBV10-3 and J is TRBJ2-5; perhaps TRBD1 as D (6 bases). Germline-derived CDR1 and CDR2 are ENHRY and SYGVKD. The V and J ends lost 7 bases and 2 bases respectively, with 14 bases between them. The CDR3 is 14 amino acids. DNA for the CDR3: TGTGCCATCAACGAGGGGGTCGGGCAAGAGACCCAGTACTTC. It is translated as CAINEGVGQETQYF.

This clonotype was picked up a small number of times. The chain couples TRBV6-5 to TRBJ2-1; 11 bases match TRBD2. The CDR3 has 16 amino acids. V shed 2 bases and J 6 bases; nucleotides not matched to a gene: 6. Germline values: CDR1 MNHEY, CDR2 SVGAGI. The CDR3 loop is CASSYDLAGGRNEQFF. The CDR3 nucleotides read TGTGCCAGCAGTTACGACCTAGCGGGGGGCCGCAATGAGCAGTTCTTC.

This clonotype was seen a handful of times. This chain uses TRBV18 with TRBJ2-2; possible D gene TRBD1, 6 bases. From germline, CDR1 is KGHSH and CDR2 LQKENI. V was trimmed by 2 bases and J by 6 bases, leaving 16 bases between them. The CDR3 is 16 residues long. CDR3: CASSPRTDFYAGELFF. CDR3 nucleotides: TGTGCCAGCTCACCAAGGACAGACTTCTACGCCGGGGAGCTGTTTTTT.

The sample holds a few counts of this clonotype. The V call is TRBV6-2 or TRBV6-3, the J call TRBJ2-3, with D uncertain. V shed 2 bases and J shed 3 bases, with 3 bases lying between them. The CDR3 length is 12 residues. Germline V gene data show CDR1 as MNHEY and CDR2 as SVGEGT. This CDR3 is CASSYATDTQYF. CDR3 coding DNA: TGTGCCAGCAGTTACGCGACAGATACGCAGTATTTT.

The gene calls are TRBV6-1 and TRBJ1-2; 8 bases match TRBD1. The junction had 6 bases not matched to a gene; V was cut back by 5 bases and J by 7 bases. Germline V gene sequence: CDR1 MNHNS, CDR2 SASEGT. The CDR3 runs to 13 residues. DNA for the CDR3: TGTGCCAGCAGTACGGGACAGGCGCGTGGCTACACCTTC. Encoded protein: CASSTGQARGYTF.

By sample fraction, this clonotype is medium-sized. This chain links TRBV30 with TRBJ1-2; D gene ambiguous. This CDR3 contains 13 residues. Trimming removed 4 bases from V and 4 bases from J, with 13 bases in between. In germline, CDR1 is GTSNPN, CDR2 SVGIG (reference sequence). The CDR3 is CAWKVGSLYGYTF. The CDR3 DNA reads TGTGCCTGGAAAGTGGGATCGCTCTATGGCTACACCTTC.

V is TRBV20-1 and J is TRBJ2-5; TRBD1 agrees at 7 bases. The junction had 5 bases not matched to a gene; V was cut back by 5 bases and J by 5 bases. The CDR3 totals 12 residues. Germline V lookup: CDR1 DFQATT, CDR2 SNEGSKA (reference sequence). CDR3 sequence reads: CSASDRAETQYF. CDR3 nucleotide sequence: TGCAGTGCTTCAGACAGGGCGGAGACCCAGTACTTC.

A few counts support this clonotype. The J gene is TRBJ2-1, the V gene TRBV6-2 or TRBV6-3, with 13 nucleotides matching TRBD2. CDR3 length: 18 residues. Germline V gene sequence: CDR1 MNHEY, CDR2 SVGEGT. With 2 bases clipped from V and 2 bases from J, the junction kept 6 bases outside the gene matches. The CDR3: CASSYETSGGLPYNEQFF. The CDR3 DNA reads as TGTGCCAGCAGTTACGAGACTAGCGGGGGGCTCCCCTACAATGAGCAGTTCTTC.

This rearrangement joins TRBV5-1 to TRBJ2-7; 7 bases are shared with TRBD1. V dropped 4 bases and J dropped 6; count of bases not matched to a gene: 7. The CDR3 runs to 13 residues. Germline CDR1 reads SGHRS; CDR2 reads YFSETQ. The CDR3 spells CASSRATGLEQYF. The DNA of the CDR3 is TGCGCCAGCAGCCGGGCGACAGGGCTCGAGCAGTACTTC.

Judged by abundance, this clonotype is medium-sized. The chain employs TRBV12-3 or TRBV12-4 and TRBJ2-1; possibly TRBD2 for D (5 bases). The CDR3 runs 13 residues. The V and J ends lost 2 bases and 5 bases respectively, with 7 bases between them. The CDR3 nucleotides are TGTGCCAGCAGTTTACGGGGAGACAATGAGCAGTTCTTC. It translates to CASSLRGDNEQFF.

This clonotype was detected a few times. The gene calls are TRBV5-5 and TRBJ1-2; D gene unclear. Germline-derived CDR1 and CDR2 are SGHKS and YYEKEE (reference sequence). The CDR3 covers 15 residues. V was shortened by 4 bases and J by 2 bases, with 15 bases between the two germline ends. The CDR3 protein is CASSPWEGYNYGYTF. The CDR3, as DNA: TGTGCCAGCAGCCCCTGGGAAGGTTACAACTATGGCTACACCTTC.

This clonotype is medium-sized by share. The V and J genes are TRBV29-1 and TRBJ2-2; D gene unclear. Per germline, CDR1 SQVTM and CDR2 ANQGSEA. This CDR3 has 14 residues. V was shortened by 4 bases and J by 6 bases, with 15 bases between the two germline ends. The chain's CDR3 is CSVAGGIAAGELFF. The CDR3 DNA reads TGCAGCGTTGCTGGCGGAATTGCCGCCGGGGAGCTGTTTTTT.

This clonotype was observed once. V is TRBV6-5 and J is TRBJ2-1; D call uncertain. The V end lost 6 bases, the J end lost 5 bases, and 14 bases lay between the germline ends. Looked up from germline, CDR1 is MNHEY and CDR2 is SVGAGI. This CDR3 contains 14 residues. The chain's CDR3 is CASSRHPLNNEQFF. The CDR3 bases are TGTGCCAGCAGCCGGCACCCCCTGAACAATGAGCAGTTCTTC.

Sample share makes this clonotype medium-sized. The V and J genes are TRBV19 and TRBJ2-6; D unclear. Germline CDR1 LNHDA, CDR2 SQIVND (reference sequence). The CDR3 loop spans 17 amino acids. Trimming removed 3 bases at V and 0 bases at J, with 12 bases between. CDR3 nucleotides: TGTGCCAGTAGTATTTTTCAGGCCGACTCTGGGGCCAACGTCCTGACTTTC. It encodes CASSIFQADSGANVLTF.

This clonotype was seen only a few times. V gene TRBV12-3 or TRBV12-4 combines with J gene TRBJ2-5; D ambiguous. V lost 2 bases to trimming and J lost 8 bases, with 18 bases between them. The CDR3 extends over 15 amino acids. The CDR3 sequence: CASSLRRVGHQTQYF. DNA for the CDR3: TGTGCCAGCAGTTTAAGGCGCGTCGGGCACCAAACCCAGTACTTC.

The chain is built from TRBV5-1 and TRBJ2-7; D unresolved. Between the trimmed V and J ends, which lost 0 bases and 2 bases, there was a span of 6 bases. The CDR3 runs to 13 residues. The germline V gene has CDR1 SGHRS and CDR2 YFSETQ. The CDR3 reads CASSLGLTYEQYF. The DNA of the CDR3 is TGCGCCAGCAGCTTGGGACTTACCTACGAGCAGTACTTC.